A single sample is the source of the 22 T cell receptor beta chains below, sequenced in a study of OX40 agonist ivuxolimab in advanced cancers. Repertoires were generated with immunoSEQ multiplex PCR, while TCRdb's copy carries only in-frame clones and drops some. The sample carries tens of thousands of clones, about 85% recorded once. Sequenced material: CD4+ or CD8+ T cells sorted from blood, taken in a trial of the OX40 agonist ivuxolimab. Receptors originate from an adult with an advanced solid tumor such as melanoma, head and neck, liver or kidney cancer.

The rearrangement links TRBV5-1 to TRBJ2-2, with TRBD1 identical over 7 bases. V trimming: 6 bases; J trimming: 0 bases; junction bases outside the gene matches: 5. In germline, CDR1 is SGHRS, CDR2 YFSETQ. The CDR3 runs 15 residues. The CDR3 nucleotides read TGCGCCAGCACCGGGACAGCGACGAACACCGGGGAGCTGTTTTTT. Protein: CASTGTATNTGELFF.

The table lists this clone with a few counts. The sample has other DNA sequences that encode this CDR3 too. V gene TRBV5-1 combines with J gene TRBJ2-2; 8 bases agree with TRBD2. This CDR3 has 17 amino acids. The ends lost 2 bases at V and 2 bases at J; junction bases unmatched: 8. Germline values: CDR1 SGHRS, CDR2 YFSETQ. CDR3 bases: TGCGCCAGCAGCTTTCCGCGGGGGGCCTCTAACACCGGGGAGCTGTTTTTT. It is translated as CASSFPRGASNTGELFF.

The chain recombines TRBV30 with TRBJ1-1; 9 nucleotides line up with TRBD1. Germline values: CDR1 GTSNPN, CDR2 SVGIG (reference sequence). Germline trimming cut 5 bases from V and 4 bases from J; bases unmatched to any gene: 5. The CDR3 consists of 13 residues. CDR3 protein: CAWGTDRGTEAFF. The CDR3, as DNA: TGTGCCTGGGGAACGGACAGGGGCACTGAAGCTTTCTTT.

This clone was seen a handful of times. The chain links TRBV30 to TRBJ2-3; 9 bases match TRBD2. The CDR3 runs to 15 residues. Germline lookup yields CDR1 GTSNPN and CDR2 SVGIG (reference sequence). The CDR3 nucleotides are TGTGCGGTGGAGGTTGGTAGCGGGGGAGGAGGAACGCAGTATTTT. Translating gives CAVEVGSGGGGTQYF.

The chain employs TRBV18 and TRBJ2-1; D call uncertain. The CDR3 length is 14 residues. The V gene lost 3 bases and the J gene lost 8 bases, with 14 bases spanning the gap. Germline V gene lookup returns CDR1 KGHSH and CDR2 LQKENI. CDR3 loop: CASSPRATQDEQFF. CDR3 nucleotides: TGTGCCAGCTCACCCCGGGCTACCCAAGATGAGCAGTTCTTC. The full variable domain, in which reference TRBV18 and TRBJ2-1 provide the parts outside the CDR3, is NAGVMQNPRHLVRRRGQEARLRCSPMKGHSHVYWYRQLPEEGLKFMVYLQKENIIDESGMPKERFSAEFPKEGPSILRIQQVVRGDSAAYFCASSPRATQDEQFFGPGTRLTVL.

The chain links TRBV5-1 to TRBJ2-3; TRBD2 aligns across 11 bases. The CDR3 length is 17 residues. Germline CDR1 reads SGHRS; CDR2 reads YFSETQ. V was pared by 4 bases and J by 3 bases, with 10 bases of the junction left unmatched. The CDR3 here is CASSVSPSGGSTDTQYF. The CDR3 region has the DNA TGCGCCAGCAGCGTATCCCCTAGCGGGGGGTCTACAGATACGCAGTATTTT.

The rearrangement uses TRBV7-2 and TRBJ1-1, with 7 bases fitting TRBD1. The CDR3 totals 14 residues. Trimming removed 5 bases from V and 11 bases from J; junction bases left unmatched: 14. Germline CDR1 reads SGHTA; CDR2 reads FQGNSA. The CDR3 DNA follows: TGTGCCAGCAGCGCCCAGACAGGGTATGGGGGTGCTTTCTTT. It codes for CASSAQTGYGGAFF.

This clone has just one count. This chain links TRBV6-1 with TRBJ2-5; D ambiguous. The V gene's germline CDR1 is MNHNS and CDR2 SASEGT. The CDR3 covers 13 residues. V lost 8 bases and J lost 1, with 11 bases in between. The CDR3 is CASEFHTQETQYF. The CDR3 DNA is TGTGCCAGCGAATTCCATACCCAAGAGACCCAGTACTTC.

This clone has just one count. The V call is TRBV6-1, the J call TRBJ2-2, with TRBD1 matching 7 bases. CDR3 length: 19 amino acids. Trimming removed 2 bases from V and 2 bases from J; junction bases left unmatched: 14. Germline CDR1 is MNHNS and CDR2 is SASEGT. CDR3 sequence reads: CASSEMIPSYRGNTGELFF. CDR3 nucleotides: TGTGCCAGCAGTGAAATGATCCCCTCCTACAGGGGTAACACCGGGGAGCTGTTTTTT.

The chain carries TRBV6-5 and TRBJ2-7; 8 bases are a match to TRBD2. The J segment lost 3 bases and the V segment lost 7 bases, leaving 2 bases of the junction unmatched. Germline values: CDR1 MNHEY, CDR2 SVGAGI. This CDR3 has 12 amino acids. Written as DNA, the CDR3 is TGTGCCAGCAACCGGGGGGGCTACGAGCAGTACTTC. Its protein is CASNRGGYEQYF.

V gene TRBV6-1 combines with J gene TRBJ1-1; maybe TRBD1 (5 bases). V gave up 0 bases and J gave up 3 bases, with 11 bases separating them. The CDR3 consists of 15 residues. Germline assignment: CDR1 MNHNS and CDR2 SASEGT. For the CDR3, the DNA is TGTGCCAGCAGTGAAGCGGGACCCCCTCACACTGAAGCTTTCTTT. Translating it yields CASSEAGPPHTEAFF.

The chain links TRBV21-1 to TRBJ2-3; TRBD1, the D gene given by the table, was not confirmed from the DNA. TRBV21-1 is given as a pseudogene. This CDR3 region has 17 residues. CDR3 residues: CASSNGQGAPPTDTQYF. The DNA of the CDR3 is TGTGCCAGCAGCAATGGACAGGGGGCCCCCCCAACAGATACGCAGTATTTT.

The chain employs TRBV4-3 and TRBJ1-5; 9 bases match TRBD1. The CDR3 runs to 14 residues. V shed 4 bases, J shed 2 bases, and the junction held 0 bases outside the gene matches. Germline-derived CDR1 and CDR2 are LGHNA and YSLEER. This chain's CDR3 is CASSRDRGNQPQHF. CDR3 nucleotides: TGCGCCAGCAGCCGGGACAGGGGCAATCAGCCCCAGCATTTT.

The chain employs TRBV18 and TRBJ2-5; D is unclear. Germline V gene sequence: CDR1 KGHSH, CDR2 LQKENI. Trimming cost V 6 bases and J 0 bases, with 5 bases left between them. CDR3 size: 12 residues. CDR3 sequence reads: CASSLYQETQYF. The CDR3 DNA reads as TGTGCCAGCTCCCTGTACCAAGAGACCCAGTACTTC.

CDR3 amino acids: CASSQDRGRLTF. CDR3 nucleotide sequence: TGTGCCAGCAGCCAAGATAGGGGACGCTTAACCTTC. The chain carries TRBV14 and TRBJ1-2, with D possibly matching TRBD1 (5 bases). Trimming cost V 0 bases and J 14 bases, with 13 bases left between them. The germline V gene has CDR1 SGHDN and CDR2 FVKESK. The CDR3 is 12 residues long.

This clone was seen a few times. This rearrangement joins TRBV6-5 to TRBJ2-5; D is possibly TRBD1 or TRBD2 (7 bases each). V lost 6 bases, J lost 5 bases, and 16 bases lay in between. The germline V gene encodes CDR1 MNHEY and CDR2 SVGAGI. CDR3 length: 14 residues. The DNA of the CDR3 is TGTGCCAGCAGAAAAAACAGGGGAGGGGAGACCCAGTACTTC. Residues: CASRKNRGGETQYF.

The chain carries TRBV30 and TRBJ1-2, with D uncertain. V was pared by 0 bases and J by 3 bases, with 14 bases between. The germline CDR1 and CDR2 sequences are GTSNPN and SVGIG (reference sequence). The CDR3 loop spans 15 amino acids. In DNA form, the CDR3 reads TGTGCCTGGAGTGTAATGGGAGGGAACGACTATGGCTACACCTTC. It is translated as CAWSVMGGNDYGYTF.

The genes are TRBV11-3 and TRBJ2-1; D ambiguous. Trimming pared 4 bases from V and 8 bases from J, leaving 6 bases between. The germline V gene has CDR1 SGHNT and CDR2 YENEEA. The CDR3 is made up of 11 amino acids. The CDR3 sequence is CASSSRHEQFF. The CDR3 DNA reads as TGTGCCAGCAGCTCAAGGCATGAGCAGTTCTTC.

This chain joins TRBV5-1 and TRBJ1-2; D is ambiguous. Germline V lookup: CDR1 SGHRS, CDR2 YFSETQ. CDR3 length: 14 residues. The ends were cut back, 0 bases at V and 8 bases at J, with 14 bases in the middle. CDR3: CASSLAGGIGGYTF. The CDR3 DNA is TGCGCCAGCAGCTTGGCCGGCGGCATCGGAGGCTACACCTTC.

CDR3 bases: TGTGCCAGCAGCCGGGACCTTGGGGACACCATATATTTT. It is translated as CASSRDLGDTIYF. The chain combines TRBV7-6 with TRBJ1-3; the D gene is possibly TRBD1 (5 bases). CDR1 and CDR2 (germline): SGHVS, FNYEAQ. The V end lost 5 bases, the J end lost 8 bases, and 13 bases lay between the germline ends. The CDR3 runs 13 residues.

The gene calls are TRBV5-1 and TRBJ1-2, with TRBD1 matching over 12 bases. Germline V CDR1 and CDR2: SGHRS, YFSETQ. The V gene end was trimmed by 4 bases and the J gene end by 4 bases; junction bases not matched to a gene: 8. The CDR3 has 16 amino acids. DNA of the CDR3: TGCGCCAGCAGCGCCGGGACAGGGGGCTTTGGCTATGGCTACACCTTC. This codes for CASSAGTGGFGYGYTF.

The rearrangement links TRBV2 to TRBJ2-7, with 8 nucleotides matching TRBD2. The V gene's germline CDR1 is SNHLY and CDR2 FYNNEI. This CDR3 spans 13 amino acids. The trim removed 8 bases at V and 0 bases at J, leaving 3 bases unmatched. CDR3 region: CASGAGASYEQYF. The CDR3 nucleotides are TGTGCCAGCGGAGCGGGGGCCTCCTACGAGCAGTACTTC. The entire variable domain, with the rest obtained from reference TRBV2 and TRBJ2-7, is as follows: EPEVTQTPSHQVTQMGQEVILRCVPISNHLYFYWYRQILGQKVEFLVSFYNNEISEKSEIFDDQFSVERPDGSNFTLKIRSTKLEDSAMYFCASGAGASYEQYFGPGTRLTVT.